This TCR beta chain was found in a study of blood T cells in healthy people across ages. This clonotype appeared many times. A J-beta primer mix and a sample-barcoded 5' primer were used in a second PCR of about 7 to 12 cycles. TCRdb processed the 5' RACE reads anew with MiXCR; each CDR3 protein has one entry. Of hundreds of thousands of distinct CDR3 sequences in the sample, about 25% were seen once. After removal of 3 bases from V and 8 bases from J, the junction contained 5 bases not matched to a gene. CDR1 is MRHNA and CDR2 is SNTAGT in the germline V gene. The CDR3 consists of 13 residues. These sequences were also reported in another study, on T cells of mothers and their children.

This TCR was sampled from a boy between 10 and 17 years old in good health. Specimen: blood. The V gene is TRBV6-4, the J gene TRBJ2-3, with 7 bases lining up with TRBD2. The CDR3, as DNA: TGTGCCAGCAGTGAAGAAGAGCGGGGTACGCAGTATTTT. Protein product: CASSEEERGTQYF.